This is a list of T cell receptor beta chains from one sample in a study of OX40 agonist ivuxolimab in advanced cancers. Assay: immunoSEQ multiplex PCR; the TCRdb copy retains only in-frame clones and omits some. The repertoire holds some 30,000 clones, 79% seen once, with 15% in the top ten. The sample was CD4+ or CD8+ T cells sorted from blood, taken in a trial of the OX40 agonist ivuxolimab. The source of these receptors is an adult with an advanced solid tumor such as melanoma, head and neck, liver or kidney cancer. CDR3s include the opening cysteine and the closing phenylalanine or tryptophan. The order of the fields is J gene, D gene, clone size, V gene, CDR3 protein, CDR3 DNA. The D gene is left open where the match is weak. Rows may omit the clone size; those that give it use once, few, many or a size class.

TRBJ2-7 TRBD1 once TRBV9 CASSVEGQGSYEQYF TGTGCCAGCAGCGTAGAGGGACAGGGTTCCTACGAGCAGTACTTC
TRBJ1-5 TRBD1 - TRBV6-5 CASSRTGDQPQHF TGTGCCAGCAGTCGGACAGGGGATCAGCCCCAGCATTTT
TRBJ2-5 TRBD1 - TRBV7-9 CASSTTGGGETQYF TGTGCCAGCAGCACAACAGGGGGCGGGGAGACCCAGTACTTC
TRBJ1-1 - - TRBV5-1 CASRPTGMGTEAFF TGCGCCAGCAGACCCACAGGGATGGGGACTGAAGCTTTCTTT
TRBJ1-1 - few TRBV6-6 CASSSPNTNTEAFF TGTGCCAGCAGTTCCCCAAATACGAACACTGAAGCTTTCTTT
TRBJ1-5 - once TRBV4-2 CASSQEWRSLEPQHF TGTGCCAGCAGCCAAGAGTGGCGGTCTTTGGAGCCCCAGCATTTT
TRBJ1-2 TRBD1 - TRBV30 CAWSTRDRGPGGYTF TGTGCCTGGAGCACCCGGGACAGGGGCCCGGGGGGCTACACCTTC
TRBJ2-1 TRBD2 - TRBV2 CASTGGLNNEQFF TGTGCCAGCACGGGGGGGCTAAACAATGAGCAGTTCTTC
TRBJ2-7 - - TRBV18 CASSPKQKSYEQYF TGTGCCAGCTCACCAAAACAGAAATCCTACGAGCAGTACTTC
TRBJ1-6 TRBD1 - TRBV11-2 CASSTSPGTGNYNSPLHF TGTGCCAGCAGCACCAGTCCCGGGACAGGGAACTATAATTCACCCCTCCACTTT
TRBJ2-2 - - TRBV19 CASSPQGIGELFF TGTGCCAGTAGTCCGCAGGGGATCGGGGAGCTGTTTTTT
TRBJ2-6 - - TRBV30 CAWSASWGLFLPGANVLTF TGTGCCTGGAGCGCTTCCTGGGGCCTCTTCCTCCCTGGGGCCAACGTCCTGACTTTC
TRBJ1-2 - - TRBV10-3 CAISVSYGYTF TGTGCCATCAGTGTCAGTTATGGCTACACCTTC
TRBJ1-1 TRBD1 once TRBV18 CASSPRQGAPEAFF TGTGCCAGCTCACCCAGACAGGGGGCCCCTGAAGCTTTCTTT
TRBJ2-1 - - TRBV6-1 CASSELPAPYNEQFF TGTGCCAGCAGTGAATTGCCAGCGCCCTACAATGAGCAGTTCTTC
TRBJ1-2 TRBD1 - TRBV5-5 CASSPQGAYGYTF TGTGCCAGCAGCCCACAGGGGGCATATGGCTACACCTTC
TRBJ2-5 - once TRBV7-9 CASSPVQETQYF TGTGCCAGCAGCCCGGTCCAAGAGACCCAGTACTTC
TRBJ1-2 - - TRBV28 CASSSLSGLGGGYTF TGTGCCAGCAGTTCACTTTCTGGGCTAGGGGGTGGCTACACCTTC
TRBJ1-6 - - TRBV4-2 CASSQDKGSSYNSPLHF TGTGCCAGCAGCCAAGATAAGGGAAGCTCCTATAATTCACCCCTCCACTTT
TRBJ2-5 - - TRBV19 CASSIGQGIQEAQYF TGTGCCAGTAGTATCGGGCAGGGGATCCAAGAGGCCCAGTACTTC
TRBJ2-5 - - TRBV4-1 CASSQVVGLGTQYF TGCGCCAGCAGCCAAGTAGTCGGGTTAGGGACCCAGTACTTC
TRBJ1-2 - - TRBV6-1 CASSTGQNYGYTF TGTGCCAGCAGTACAGGGCAGAACTATGGCTACACCTTC
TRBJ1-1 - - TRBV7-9 CASSLDRAPEAFF TGTGCCAGCAGCTTAGACAGGGCGCCTGAAGCTTTCTTT
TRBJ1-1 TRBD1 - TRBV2 CASTRDRGPEAFF TGTGCCAGCACCCGGGACAGGGGGCCTGAAGCTTTCTTT
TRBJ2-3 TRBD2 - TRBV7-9 CASSLGLAGDTQYF TGTGCCAGCAGCCTCGGACTAGCTGGAGATACGCAGTATTTT
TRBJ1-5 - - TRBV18 CASSPKSGRGNQPQHF TGTGCCAGCTCACCAAAATCAGGGAGAGGGAATCAGCCCCAGCATTTT